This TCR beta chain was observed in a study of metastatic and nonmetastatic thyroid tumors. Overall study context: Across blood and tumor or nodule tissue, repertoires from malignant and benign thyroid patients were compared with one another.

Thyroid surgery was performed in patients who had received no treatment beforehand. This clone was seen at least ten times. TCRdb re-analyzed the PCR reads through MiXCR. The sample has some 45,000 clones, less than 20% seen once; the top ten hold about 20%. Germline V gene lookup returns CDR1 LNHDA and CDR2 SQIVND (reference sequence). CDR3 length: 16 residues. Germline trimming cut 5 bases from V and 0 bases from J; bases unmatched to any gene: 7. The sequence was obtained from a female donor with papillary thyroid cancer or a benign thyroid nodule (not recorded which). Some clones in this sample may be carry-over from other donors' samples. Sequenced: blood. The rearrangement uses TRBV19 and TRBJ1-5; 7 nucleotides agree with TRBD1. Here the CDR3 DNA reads TGTGCCAGTAGTCCTGGGACAGATTATAGCAATCAGCCCCAGCATTTT. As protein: CASSPGTDYSNQPQHF. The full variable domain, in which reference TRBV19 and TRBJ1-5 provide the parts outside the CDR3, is DGGITQSPKYLFRKEGQNVTLSCEQNLNHDAMYWYRQDPGQGLRLIYYSQIVNDFQKGDIAEGYSVSREKKESFPLTVTSAQKNPTAFYLCASSPGTDYSNQPQHFGDGTRLSIL.